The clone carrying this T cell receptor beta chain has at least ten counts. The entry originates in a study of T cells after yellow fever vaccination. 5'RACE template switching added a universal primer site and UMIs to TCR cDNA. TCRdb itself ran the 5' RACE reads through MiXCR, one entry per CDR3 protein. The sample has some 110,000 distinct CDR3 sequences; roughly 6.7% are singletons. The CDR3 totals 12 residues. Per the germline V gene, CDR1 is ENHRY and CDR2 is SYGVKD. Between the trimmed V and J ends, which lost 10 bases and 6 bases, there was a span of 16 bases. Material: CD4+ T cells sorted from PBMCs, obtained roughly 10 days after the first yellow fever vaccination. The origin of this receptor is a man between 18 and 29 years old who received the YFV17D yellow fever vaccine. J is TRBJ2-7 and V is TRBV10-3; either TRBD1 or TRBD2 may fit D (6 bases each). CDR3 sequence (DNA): TGTGCCACGAACTGGGGGGCCTTCGAGCAGTACGTC. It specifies CATNWGAFEQYV.